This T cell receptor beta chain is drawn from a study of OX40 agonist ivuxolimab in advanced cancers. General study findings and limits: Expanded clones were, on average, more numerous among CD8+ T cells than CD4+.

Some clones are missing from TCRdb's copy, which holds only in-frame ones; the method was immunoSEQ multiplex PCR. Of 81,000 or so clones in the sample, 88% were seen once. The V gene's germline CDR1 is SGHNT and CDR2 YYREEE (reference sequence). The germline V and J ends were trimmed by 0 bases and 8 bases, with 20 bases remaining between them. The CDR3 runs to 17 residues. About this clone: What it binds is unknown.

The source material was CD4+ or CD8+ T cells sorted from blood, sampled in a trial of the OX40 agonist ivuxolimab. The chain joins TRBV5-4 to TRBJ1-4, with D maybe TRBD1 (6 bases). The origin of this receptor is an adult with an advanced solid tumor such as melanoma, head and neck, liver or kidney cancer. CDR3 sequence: CASSLGRGRGDGEKLFF. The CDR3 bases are TGTGCCAGCAGCTTGGGGAGAGGCAGGGGTGACGGGGAAAAACTGTTTTTT.